This entry is about one T cell receptor beta chain. The record originates from a study of blood T cell repertoires in COVID-19. This CDR3 is 13 amino acids long. Germline V gene sequence: CDR1 KGHSH, CDR2 LQKENI. Between the trimmed V and J ends, which lost 6 bases and 0 bases, there was a span of 8 bases. In the authors' workflow: Reference gene primer amplification gave estimated nucleated cell counts. Sequenced by immunoSEQ multiplex PCR; TCRdb stores in-frame clones only, minus some. V and J calls and clone size follow that table, whereas D and trimming were derived from the DNA. The sample has approximately 240,000 clones, 83% seen once.

This clonotype was sampled from a woman in her thirties with COVID-19, enrolled during active disease. Input material: peripheral blood. The chain joins TRBV18 to TRBJ1-1; TRBD1 is a possible D gene (5 bases). CDR3 amino acids: CASSWDLNTEAFF. The CDR3 coding sequence is TGTGCCAGCTCTTGGGACTTGAACACTGAAGCTTTCTTT.